The 30 T cell receptor beta chains below were found in one sample sequenced in a study of blood T cells in healthy people across ages (dated by TCRdb to between 2014 and 2017). Libraries were made using 5' RACE. The second PCR ran for about 6 to 12 cycles and used a J-beta primer mix along with a sample-barcoded 5' primer. TCRdb reprocessed the public reads (quality trimming at Q25 with fastp, clone calling with MiXCR) and kept in-frame beta chains. Identical CDR3 proteins give one entry, which carries the most common genes and DNA. Across this sample there are some 1,800,000 distinct CDR3 sequences, with about 39% seen only once. The ten largest clones capture approximately 22% of the sample. The sequenced sample was blood. Source of these receptors: a human donor in good health.

This clonotype turned up a few times. The chain combines TRBV20-1 with TRBJ1-1; D gene ambiguous. Germline CDR1 reads DFQATT; CDR2 reads SNEGSKA (reference sequence). The V end lost 4 bases, the J end lost 3 bases, and 3 bases lay between the germline ends. The CDR3 spans 10 residues. In nucleotides, the CDR3 is TGCAGTGCTACAGACACTGAAGCTTTCTTT. Residues: CSATDTEAFF.

In its sample, this clonotype was seen a few times. The genes are TRBV29-1 and TRBJ2-7, with D possibly called TRBD1 or TRBD2 (5 bases each). V was clipped by 6 bases and J by 6 bases, with 21 bases between them. This CDR3 is built from 14 residues. Germline values: CDR1 SQVTM, CDR2 ANQGSEA. CDR3 sequence (DNA): TGCAGCGTCAGGGAAGTGGACAAACGGGGCGAGCAGTACTTC. Encoded protein: CSVREVDKRGEQYF.

This clonotype has a handful of counts. This rearrangement joins TRBV4-1 to TRBJ1-2, with a possible D match to TRBD1 (6 bases). CDR1 MGHRA and CDR2 YSYEKL come from the germline V gene. V dropped 2 bases and J dropped 8 bases, with 9 bases sitting between them. The CDR3 length is 12 residues. This CDR3 reads CASSQRTEGYTF. CDR3 in DNA: TGCGCCAGCAGCCAAAGGACAGAGGGCTACACCTTC.

This clonotype was seen only a few times. The chain recombines TRBV20-1 with TRBJ2-5; D possibly uses TRBD1 or TRBD2 (5 bases each). Germline CDR1 is DFQATT and CDR2 is SNEGSKA (reference sequence). There are 14 residues in the CDR3. V lost 6 bases to trimming and J lost 2 bases, with 16 bases between them. In DNA form, the CDR3 reads TGCAGTGCGGGGGAAGGTATGGTACAAGAGACCCAGTACTTC. Its translation is CSAGEGMVQETQYF.

This chain connects TRBV2 to TRBJ2-2; D remains unclear. V was clipped by 6 bases and J by 6 bases, with 14 bases between them. The CDR3 spans 14 residues. Germline-derived CDR1 and CDR2 are SNHLY and FYNNEI. CDR3 residues: CASRVRGGSGELFF. CDR3 coding DNA: TGTGCCAGCAGGGTCAGAGGCGGTTCCGGGGAGCTGTTTTTT.

The chain uses TRBV7-8 and TRBJ2-5; weak D call: TRBD2 (5 bases). Trimming left V 6 bases short and J 1 base short, with 15 bases between. Germline V lookup: CDR1 SGHVS, CDR2 FQNEAQ. This CDR3 comprises 15 residues. CDR3 nucleotides: TGTGCCAGCAGACGGACTCCCCTGTCCCAAGAGACCCAGTACTTC. Translated: CASRRTPLSQETQYF.

The V and J genes are TRBV30 and TRBJ2-1, with TRBD2 identical over 13 bases. The junction had 10 bases not matched to a gene; V was cut back by 8 bases and J by 3 bases. The CDR3 has 16 residues. Germline loops: CDR1 GTSNPN, CDR2 SVGIG (reference sequence). The chain's CDR3 is CARQLAGGIDYNEQFF. CDR3 DNA: TGTGCCCGGCAACTAGCGGGGGGGATTGACTACAATGAGCAGTTCTTC.

The V and J genes are TRBV4-3 and TRBJ1-2; D perhaps matches TRBD1 (6 bases). This CDR3 has 14 residues. Germline CDR1 reads LGHNA; CDR2 reads YSLEER. Trimming removed 3 bases at V and 5 bases at J, with 13 bases between. CDR3: CASSHQWGPYGYTF. CDR3 coding DNA: TGCGCCAGCAGCCATCAATGGGGGCCTTATGGCTACACCTTC.

This sequence joins TRBV3-1 and TRBJ1-2, with a tentative D call TRBD1 (5 bases). The V gene's germline CDR1 is LGHDT and CDR2 YNNKEL (reference sequence). This CDR3 comprises 17 residues. V lost 4 bases and J lost 7, with 25 bases in between. CDR3 bases: TGTGCCAGCAGCCCCCGGTCGGGACTCAGCTTTACGAGTGGCTACACCTTC. It yields the protein CASSPRSGLSFTSGYTF.

This rearrangement joins TRBV6-5 to TRBJ1-1, with unresolved D. The germline V gene has CDR1 MNHEY and CDR2 SVGAGI. The V gene lost 0 bases and the J gene lost 0 bases, with 14 bases spanning the gap. CDR3 size: 17 residues. Here the CDR3 DNA reads TGTGCCAGCAGTTACTCGCCCGGCGCGGAGATGAACACTGAAGCTTTCTTT. Its translation is CASSYSPGAEMNTEAFF.

The V gene is TRBV29-1, the J gene TRBJ1-4, with a weak D call TRBD1 (5 bases). CDR1 SQVTM and CDR2 ANQGSEA come from the germline V gene. Trimming removed 7 bases from V and 14 bases from J, with 17 bases in between. The CDR3 spans 11 residues. The CDR3 DNA follows: TGCAGCGGGAGATCCGGGACGGACCTGTTTTTT. Translated: CSGRSGTDLFF.

There are many counts of this clonotype. The chain is built from TRBV7-8 and TRBJ2-7; D is unclear. Germline loops: CDR1 SGHVS, CDR2 FQNEAQ. CDR3 length: 16 amino acids. V lost 3 bases, J lost 0 bases, and 15 bases lay in between. The CDR3 sequence is CASSLQGLDLSYEQYF. CDR3 DNA: TGTGCCAGCAGCTTGCAAGGGCTAGACCTCTCCTACGAGCAGTACTTC.

The gene calls are TRBV10-3 and TRBJ2-3; D unresolved. CDR1 and CDR2 (germline): ENHRY, SYGVKD. There are 16 residues in the CDR3. V shed 2 bases and J shed 3 bases, with 15 bases lying between them. CDR3 sequence: CAISETLLISTDTQYF. CDR3 DNA: TGTGCCATCAGTGAGACTTTATTGATATCAACAGATACGCAGTATTTT.

This clonotype was seen more than once but under ten times. This chain joins TRBV7-2 and TRBJ1-2; D unclear. Looked up from germline, CDR1 is SGHTA and CDR2 is FQGNSA. This CDR3 comprises 14 residues. V shed 1 base and J shed 1 base, with 7 bases lying between them. The CDR3 sequence is CASSLGELNYGYTF. DNA for the CDR3: TGTGCCAGCAGCTTAGGCGAGCTTAACTATGGCTACACCTTC.

This clonotype was seen a handful of times. The chain links TRBV20-1 to TRBJ1-6; 9 bases fit TRBD1. Germline V lookup: CDR1 DFQATT, CDR2 SNEGSKA (reference sequence). CDR3 length: 16 residues. V lost 1 base to trimming and J lost 7 bases; unmatched junction nucleotides: 8. The CDR3 DNA reads as TGCAGTGCTAGAGCCCTTCGACAGGGGGTAAATTCACCCCTCCACTTT. Translation: CSARALRQGVNSPLHF.

This clonotype appeared a single time. The chain carries TRBV9 and TRBJ2-2, with a weak D call TRBD1 (5 bases). The ends were cut back, 0 bases at V and 5 bases at J, with 8 bases in the middle. The CDR3 has 14 residues. Germline V gene lookup returns CDR1 SGDLS and CDR2 YYNGEE. CDR3 amino acids: CASSVEAGTGELFF. The CDR3 nucleotides are TGTGCCAGCAGCGTAGAAGCAGGGACCGGGGAGCTGTTTTTT.

The rearrangement links TRBV5-1 to TRBJ1-2; D ambiguous. The CDR3 has 15 amino acids. Germline lookup yields CDR1 SGHRS and CDR2 YFSETQ. V shed 4 bases and J shed 6 bases, with 19 bases lying between them. The CDR3 region has the DNA TGCGCCAGCAGCCCTCAAGCCGCGAACGAAAATGGCTACACCTTC. Translating it yields CASSPQAANENGYTF.

The chain recombines TRBV6-5 with TRBJ1-1; D is uncertain. V was cut by 6 bases and J by 8 bases, with 19 bases left in between. The CDR3 is 14 amino acids. Germline-derived CDR1 and CDR2 are MNHEY and SVGAGI. The CDR3 nucleotides read TGTGCCAGCAGACCCCCCTCAGACATAAGCGAAGCTTTCTTT. It is translated as CASRPPSDISEAFF.

This chain joins TRBV25-1 and TRBJ2-5, with 12 nucleotides matching TRBD2. The trim removed 3 bases at V and 6 bases at J, leaving 8 bases unmatched. CDR3 size: 16 residues. Germline CDR1 and CDR2: MGHDK and SYGVNS. The CDR3 is CASSDLLAGGLQTQYF. In DNA, the CDR3 is TGTGCCAGCAGTGATTTGCTAGCGGGGGGGCTACAGACCCAGTACTTC.

The gene calls are TRBV20-1 and TRBJ1-6; no clear D gene. Germline V lookup: CDR1 DFQATT, CDR2 SNEGSKA (reference sequence). V was clipped by 4 bases and J by 6 bases, with 10 bases between them. The CDR3 consists of 13 residues. The CDR3 is CSANFRANSPLHF. The CDR3 bases are TGCAGTGCTAATTTCCGGGCTAATTCACCCCTCCACTTT.

This clonotype was seen more than once but under ten times. V and J are TRBV5-1 and TRBJ1-2; 9 bases fit TRBD1. Germline-derived CDR1 and CDR2 are SGHRS and YFSETQ. This CDR3 has 13 amino acids. The V gene end was trimmed by 6 bases and the J gene end by 8 bases; junction bases not matched to a gene: 8. This CDR3 is CASNDGTGTGYTF. The CDR3 bases are TGCGCCAGCAACGACGGGACAGGGACCGGCTACACCTTC.

The rearrangement links TRBV24-1 to TRBJ2-1; unclear D gene. CDR1 is KGHDR, CDR2 SFDVKD, per germline. The CDR3 is 14 amino acids. V lost 7 bases and J 9 bases, leaving 18 bases between the germline ends. DNA of the CDR3: TGTGCCACCAGCGATATTGGAGAGGTGAGTGAGCAGTTCTTC. This codes for CATSDIGEVSEQFF.

The rearrangement links TRBV9 to TRBJ2-5, with TRBD2 matching 9 bases. J lost 11 bases, V lost 0 bases, and 8 bases had no gene match. The CDR3 spans 14 residues. Per the germline V gene, CDR1 is SGDLS and CDR2 is YYNGEE. In nucleotides, the CDR3 is TGTGCCAGCAGCGTAGCGGGGACTAGCAGAGAGCAGTACTTC. As protein: CASSVAGTSREQYF.

There are a few counts of this clonotype. The junction departs from germline at one end; a sequencing error may be responsible. The rearrangement joins TRBV28 to TRBJ2-3; no clear D gene. The CDR3 consists of 15 residues. Germline V gives CDR1 MDHEN, CDR2 SYDVKM. CDR3 amino acids: CASSPTIRGTDTRYF. DNA for the CDR3: TGTGCCAGCAGCCCTACAATTCGAGGCACAGATACGCGGTATTTT.

V usage is TRBV5-1 and J usage is TRBJ2-2; D is ambiguous. V was cut by 3 bases and J by 0 bases, with 12 bases left in between. Germline loops: CDR1 SGHRS, CDR2 YFSETQ. The length of the CDR3 is 16 residues. The CDR3 protein is CASSSSPETNTGELFF. The DNA for the CDR3 is TGCGCCAGCAGCTCGAGCCCCGAAACGAACACCGGGGAGCTGTTTTTT.

V usage is TRBV7-2 and J usage is TRBJ2-3; 9 bases are a match to TRBD2. The CDR3 is made up of 16 amino acids. V lost 5 bases to trimming and J lost 2 bases; unmatched junction nucleotides: 8. Per the germline V gene, CDR1 is SGHTA and CDR2 is FQGNSA. CDR3 bases: TGTGCCAGCAGCACCGAACTAGCGGGTTCCACAGATACGCAGTATTTT. Residues: CASSTELAGSTDTQYF.

This clonotype showed up just a few times. CDR3 loop: CSVALGDNSYEQYF. Here the CDR3 DNA reads TGCAGCGTTGCCCTGGGGGACAACTCCTACGAGCAGTACTTC. The rearrangement links TRBV29-1 to TRBJ2-7; maybe TRBD1 (6 bases). CDR1 and CDR2 from the germline V gene are SQVTM and ANQGSEA. The CDR3 is made up of 14 amino acids. Trimming shortened V by 4 bases and J by 0 bases, and 13 bases separated the two germline ends.

The sample holds many counts of this clonotype. The chain uses TRBV29-1 and TRBJ1-2; TRBD1 is a possible D gene (5 bases). Looked up from germline, CDR1 is SQVTM and CDR2 is ANQGSEA. The CDR3 consists of 15 residues. V dropped 8 bases and J dropped 6 bases, with 25 bases sitting between them. CDR3 nucleotides: TGCAGCACCCGCCCAGGGCTTCGCTTTGAGAATGGCTACACCTTC. This encodes CSTRPGLRFENGYTF.

The chain employs TRBV18 and TRBJ1-1; TRBD1 matches at 7 bases. The CDR3 has 14 residues. Germline V gene data show CDR1 as KGHSH and CDR2 as LQKENI. V lost 6 bases and J lost 4; bases outside the gene matches: 8. Here the CDR3 reads CASSPGGWGTEAFF. CDR3 bases: TGTGCCAGCTCCCCAGGGGGTTGGGGCACTGAAGCTTTCTTT. The full variable domain, rest sourced from reference TRBV18 and TRBJ1-1, is NAGVMQNPRHLVRRRGQEARLRCSPMKGHSHVYWYRQLPEEGLKFMVYLQKENIIDESGMPKERFSAEFPKEGPSILRIQQVVRGDSAAYFCASSPGGWGTEAFFGQGTRLTVV.

The chain links TRBV7-2 to TRBJ2-5, with 11 bases identical to TRBD2. With 5 bases clipped from V and 5 bases from J, the junction kept 10 bases outside the gene matches. The CDR3 spans 16 residues. The germline CDR1 and CDR2 sequences are SGHTA and FQGNSA. For the CDR3, the DNA is TGTGCCAGCAGCCCCCGTATAGCGGGGGGGCGGGAGACCCAGTACTTC. This gives the protein CASSPRIAGGRETQYF. Complete variable domain (other parts from reference TRBV7-2 and TRBJ2-5): GAGVSQSPSNKVTEKGKDVELRCDPISGHTALYWYRQSLGQGLEFLIYFQGNSAPDKSGLPSDRFSAERTGGSVSTLTIQRTQQEDSAVYLCASSPRIAGGRETQYFGPGTRLLVL.